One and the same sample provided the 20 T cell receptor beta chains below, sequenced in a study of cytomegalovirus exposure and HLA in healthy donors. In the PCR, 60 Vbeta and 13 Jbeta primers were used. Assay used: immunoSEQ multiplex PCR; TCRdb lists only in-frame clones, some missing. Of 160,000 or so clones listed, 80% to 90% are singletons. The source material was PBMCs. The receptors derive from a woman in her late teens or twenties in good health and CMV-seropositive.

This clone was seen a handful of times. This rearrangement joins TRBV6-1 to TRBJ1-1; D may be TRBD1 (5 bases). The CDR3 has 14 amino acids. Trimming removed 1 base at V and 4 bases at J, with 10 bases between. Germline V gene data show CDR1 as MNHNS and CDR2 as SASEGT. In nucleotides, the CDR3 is TGTGCCAGCAGTGAAGGGGGCGAAGGCACTGAAGCTTTCTTT. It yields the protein CASSEGGEGTEAFF.

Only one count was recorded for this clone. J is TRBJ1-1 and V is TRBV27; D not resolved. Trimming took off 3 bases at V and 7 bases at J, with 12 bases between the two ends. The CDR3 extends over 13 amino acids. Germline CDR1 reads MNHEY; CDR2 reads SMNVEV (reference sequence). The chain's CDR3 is CASSFTGSFEAFF. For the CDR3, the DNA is TGTGCCAGCAGTTTTACCGGGAGTTTTGAAGCTTTCTTT.

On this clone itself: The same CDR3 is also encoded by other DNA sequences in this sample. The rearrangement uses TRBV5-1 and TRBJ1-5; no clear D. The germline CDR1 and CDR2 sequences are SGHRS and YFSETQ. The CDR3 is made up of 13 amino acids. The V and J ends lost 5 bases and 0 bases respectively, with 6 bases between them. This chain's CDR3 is CASRADSNQPQHF. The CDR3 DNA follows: TGCGCCAGCAGGGCGGATAGCAATCAGCCCCAGCATTTT.

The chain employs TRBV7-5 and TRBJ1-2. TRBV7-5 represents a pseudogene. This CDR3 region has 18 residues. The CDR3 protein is CVRSLVRPGSCARSGYTF. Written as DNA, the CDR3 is TGTGTCAGAAGCTTAGTTCGCCCGGGGAGCTGTGCTAGGTCGGGCTACACCTTC.

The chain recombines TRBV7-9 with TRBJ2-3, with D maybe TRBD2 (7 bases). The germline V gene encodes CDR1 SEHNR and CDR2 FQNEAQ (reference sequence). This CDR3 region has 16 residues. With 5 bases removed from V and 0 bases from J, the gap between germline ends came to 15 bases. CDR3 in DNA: TGTGCCAGCAGCCCTCCCCGGGGGGCAAGCACAGATACGCAGTATTTT. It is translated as CASSPPRGASTDTQYF.

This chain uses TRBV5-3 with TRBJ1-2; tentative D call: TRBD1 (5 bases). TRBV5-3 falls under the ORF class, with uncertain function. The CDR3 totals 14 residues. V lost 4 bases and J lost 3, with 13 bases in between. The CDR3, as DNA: TGTGCCAGAAGCATTGGCGGAGGGGACTATGGCTACACCTTC. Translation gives CARSIGGGDYGYTF.

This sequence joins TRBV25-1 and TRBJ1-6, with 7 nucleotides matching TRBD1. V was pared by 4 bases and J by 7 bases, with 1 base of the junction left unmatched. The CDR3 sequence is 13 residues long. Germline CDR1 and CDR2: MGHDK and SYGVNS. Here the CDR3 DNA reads TGTGCCAGCAGTGGACAGGGAAATTCACCCCTCCACTTT. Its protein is CASSGQGNSPLHF.

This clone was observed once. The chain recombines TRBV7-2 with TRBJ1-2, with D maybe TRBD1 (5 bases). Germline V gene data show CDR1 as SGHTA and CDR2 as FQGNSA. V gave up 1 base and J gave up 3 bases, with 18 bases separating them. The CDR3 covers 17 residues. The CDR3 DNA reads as TGTGCCAGCAGCTTAGAATTCGGGGGAGGGTGGGACTATGGCTACACCTTC. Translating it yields CASSLEFGGGWDYGYTF. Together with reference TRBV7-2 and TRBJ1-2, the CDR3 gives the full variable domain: GAGVSQSPSNKVTEKGKDVELRCDPISGHTALYWYRQSLGQGLEFLIYFQGNSAPDKSGLPSDRFSAERTGGSVSTLTIQRTQQEDSAVYLCASSLEFGGGWDYGYTFGSGTRLTVV.

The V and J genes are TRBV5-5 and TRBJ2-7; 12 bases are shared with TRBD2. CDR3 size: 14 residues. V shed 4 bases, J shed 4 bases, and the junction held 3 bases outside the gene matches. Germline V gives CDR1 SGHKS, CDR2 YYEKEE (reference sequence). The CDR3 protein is CASSRTSGEYEQYF. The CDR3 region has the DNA TGTGCCAGCAGCCGGACTAGCGGGGAATACGAGCAGTACTTC.

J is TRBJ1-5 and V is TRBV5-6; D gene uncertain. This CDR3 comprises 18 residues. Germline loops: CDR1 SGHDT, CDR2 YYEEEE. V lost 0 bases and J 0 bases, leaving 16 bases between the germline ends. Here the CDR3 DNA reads TGTGCCAGCAGCTTGGGAGTTCCCGTGAGGTCTAGCAATCAGCCCCAGCATTTT. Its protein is CASSLGVPVRSSNQPQHF.

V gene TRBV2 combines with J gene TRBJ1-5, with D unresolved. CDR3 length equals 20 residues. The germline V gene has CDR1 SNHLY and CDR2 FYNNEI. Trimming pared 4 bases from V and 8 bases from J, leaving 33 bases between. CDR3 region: CASSAGGLINWFKASEPQHF. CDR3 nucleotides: TGTGCCAGCAGTGCCGGCGGACTAATCAATTGGTTCAAAGCGTCCGAGCCCCAGCATTTT.

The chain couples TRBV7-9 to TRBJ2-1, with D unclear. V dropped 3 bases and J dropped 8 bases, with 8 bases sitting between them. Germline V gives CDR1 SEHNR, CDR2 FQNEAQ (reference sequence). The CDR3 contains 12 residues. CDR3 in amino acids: CASSFSVDEQFF. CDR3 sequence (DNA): TGTGCCAGCAGCTTCTCGGTGGATGAGCAGTTCTTC.

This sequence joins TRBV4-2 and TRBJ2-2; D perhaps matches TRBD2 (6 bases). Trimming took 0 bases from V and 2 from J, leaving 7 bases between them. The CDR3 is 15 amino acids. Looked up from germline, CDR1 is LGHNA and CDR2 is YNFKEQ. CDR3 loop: CASSQDGTNTGELFF. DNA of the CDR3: TGTGCCAGCAGCCAAGATGGGACTAACACCGGGGAGCTGTTTTTT.

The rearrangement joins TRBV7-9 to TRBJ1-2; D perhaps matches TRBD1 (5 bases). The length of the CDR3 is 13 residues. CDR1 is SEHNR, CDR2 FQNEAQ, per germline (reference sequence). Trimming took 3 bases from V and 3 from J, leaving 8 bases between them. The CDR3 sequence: CASSFLTDYGYTF. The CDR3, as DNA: TGTGCCAGCAGCTTTCTGACAGACTATGGCTACACCTTC.

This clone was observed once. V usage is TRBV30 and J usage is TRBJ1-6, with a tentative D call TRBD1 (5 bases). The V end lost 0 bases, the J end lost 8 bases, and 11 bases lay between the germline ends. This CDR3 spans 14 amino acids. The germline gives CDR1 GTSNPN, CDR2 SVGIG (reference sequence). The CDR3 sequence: CAWSVRGGDSPLHF. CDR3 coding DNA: TGTGCCTGGAGTGTACGGGGCGGGGATTCACCCCTCCACTTT.

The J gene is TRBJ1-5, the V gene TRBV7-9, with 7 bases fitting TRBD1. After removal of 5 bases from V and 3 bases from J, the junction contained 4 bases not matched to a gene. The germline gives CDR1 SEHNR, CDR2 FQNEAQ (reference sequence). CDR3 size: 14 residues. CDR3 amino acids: CASSRDRANQPQHF. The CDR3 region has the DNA TGTGCCAGCAGCCGAGACAGGGCCAATCAGCCCCAGCATTTT.

The CDR3 nucleotides read TGTGCCAGCAGACCCTTGTGGGCGGGGGGTGAGCAGTTCTTC. This sequence encodes CASRPLWAGGEQFF. This chain joins TRBV2 and TRBJ2-1; 8 nucleotides align to TRBD2. J gave up 9 bases and V 6 bases, and 10 bases lay outside the gene matches. CDR3 size: 14 residues. Germline-derived CDR1 and CDR2 are SNHLY and FYNNEI.

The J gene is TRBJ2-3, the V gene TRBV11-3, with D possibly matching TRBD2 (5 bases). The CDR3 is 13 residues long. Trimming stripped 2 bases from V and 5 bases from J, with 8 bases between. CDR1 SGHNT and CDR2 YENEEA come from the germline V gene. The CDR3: CASSLIRGDTQYF. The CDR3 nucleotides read TGTGCCAGCAGCTTAATTCGGGGAGATACGCAGTATTTT.

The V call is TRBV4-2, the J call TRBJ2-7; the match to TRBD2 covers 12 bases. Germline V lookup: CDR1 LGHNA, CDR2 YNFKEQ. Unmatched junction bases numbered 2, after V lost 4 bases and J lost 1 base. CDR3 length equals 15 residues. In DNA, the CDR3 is TGTGCCAGCAGCCTTACTAGCGGGGGGTCCTACGAGCAGTACTTC. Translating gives CASSLTSGGSYEQYF.

CDR3 residues: CASSITGGRGGYTF. DNA of the CDR3: TGTGCCAGTAGTATCACAGGGGGAAGGGGTGGCTACACCTTC. The gene calls are TRBV19 and TRBJ1-2; 8 positions match TRBD1. The trim removed 3 bases at V and 7 bases at J, leaving 7 bases unmatched. CDR1 is LNHDA and CDR2 is SQIVND in the germline V gene (reference sequence). The CDR3 length is 14 residues.